The clone carrying this T cell receptor beta chain was seen more than once but under ten times. Here immunoSEQ multiplex PCR was the method, and the copy in TCRdb shows in-frame clones only, minus some. The sample contains 52,000 or so clones, approximately 84% of which appear only once. The data are from a study of blood T cell repertoires in COVID-19. Study information: The United States, Italy and Spain provided the acute and convalescent COVID-19 samples. T cells, B-cell-depleted T cells, or PBMCs supplied cDNA or gDNA.

J gave up 1 base and V 6 bases, and 10 bases lay outside the gene matches. The CDR3 has 16 amino acids. Germline-derived CDR1 and CDR2 are MNHEY and SVGEGT. The J gene is TRBJ1-1, the V gene TRBV6-2 or TRBV6-3; 8 bases are a match to TRBD1. This receptor was identified in a man aged 70 or older with active COVID-19. The sample consisted of peripheral blood. The CDR3 protein is CASSQGAGQSNTEAFF. The CDR3 nucleotides read TGTGCCAGCAGCCAGGGGGCTGGACAATCGAACACTGAAGCTTTCTTT.